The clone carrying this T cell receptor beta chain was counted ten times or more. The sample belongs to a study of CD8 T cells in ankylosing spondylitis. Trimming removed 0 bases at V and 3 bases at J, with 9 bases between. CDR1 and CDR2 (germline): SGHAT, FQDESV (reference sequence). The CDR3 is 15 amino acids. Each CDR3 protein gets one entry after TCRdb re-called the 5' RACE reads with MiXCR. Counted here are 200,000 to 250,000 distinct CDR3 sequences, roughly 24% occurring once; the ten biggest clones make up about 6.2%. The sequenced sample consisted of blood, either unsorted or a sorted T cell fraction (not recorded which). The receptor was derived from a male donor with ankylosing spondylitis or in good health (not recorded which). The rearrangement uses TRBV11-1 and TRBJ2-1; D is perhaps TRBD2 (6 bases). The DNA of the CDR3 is TGTGCCAGCAGCTTAGCCAGGGACTTCTACAATGAGCAGTTCTTC. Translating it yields CASSLARDFYNEQFF.